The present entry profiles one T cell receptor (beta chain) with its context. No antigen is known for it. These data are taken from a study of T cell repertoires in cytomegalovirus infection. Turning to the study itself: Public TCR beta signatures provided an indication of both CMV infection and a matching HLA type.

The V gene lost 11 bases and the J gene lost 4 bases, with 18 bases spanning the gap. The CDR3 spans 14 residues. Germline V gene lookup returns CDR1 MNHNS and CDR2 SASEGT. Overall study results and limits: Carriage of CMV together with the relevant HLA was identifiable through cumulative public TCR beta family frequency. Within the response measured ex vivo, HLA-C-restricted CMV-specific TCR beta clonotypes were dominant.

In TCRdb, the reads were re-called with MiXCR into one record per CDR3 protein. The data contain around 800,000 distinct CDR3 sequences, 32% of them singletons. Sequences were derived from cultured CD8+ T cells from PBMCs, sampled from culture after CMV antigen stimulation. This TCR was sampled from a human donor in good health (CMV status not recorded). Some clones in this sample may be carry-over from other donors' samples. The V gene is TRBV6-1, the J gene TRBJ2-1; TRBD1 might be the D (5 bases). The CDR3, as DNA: TGTGCCCTCACGCCCCCGAACAGGTACAATGAGCAGTTCTTC. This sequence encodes CALTPPNRYNEQFF.